Shown below are 27 T cell receptor beta chains from a single sample sequenced in a study of blood T cells in healthy people across ages. PCR was performed a second time for about 7 to 11 cycles using a sample-barcoded 5' primer and a J-beta primer mix. A single record per CDR3 protein comes from TCRdb applying MiXCR to the 5' RACE reads. The sample has about 640,000 distinct CDR3 sequences, about 53% seen once. Sequencing was done on a sample of blood. The receptor set was obtained from a man between 60 and 70 years old in good health.

This chain links TRBV28 with TRBJ2-7, with a possible D match to TRBD2 (5 bases). The DNA end is a closer match to TRBJ2-5, so the J assignment may be wrong. Germline V gene lookup returns CDR1 MDHEN and CDR2 SYDVKM. This CDR3 region has 18 residues. The CDR3, as DNA: TGTGCCAGCAGTTTAGCCCCCGGACTTGGTACTCTCCTTGAGACCCAGTACTTC. Its translation: CASSLAPGLGTLLETQYF.

The CDR3 loop is CASSRRLASTYNEQFF. CDR3 coding DNA: TGTGCCAGCAGCCGGCGACTAGCCTCGACCTACAATGAGCAGTTCTTC. V usage is TRBV3-1 and J usage is TRBJ2-1; 7 nucleotides line up with TRBD2. V was clipped by 4 bases and J by 2 bases; unmatched bases: 8. CDR1 LGHDT and CDR2 YNNKEL come from the germline V gene (reference sequence). The CDR3 consists of 16 residues.

In DNA, the CDR3 is TGTGCCAGCAGCCAAGGACAGGGGGCGGGGGAGCAGTACTTC. The encoded protein is CASSQGQGAGEQYF. This rearrangement joins TRBV7-2 to TRBJ2-4; 11 bases are a match to TRBD1. Germline V gene lookup returns CDR1 SGHTA and CDR2 FQGNSA. The trim removed 5 bases at V and 13 bases at J, leaving 10 bases unmatched. The CDR3 runs to 14 residues.

This chain links TRBV20-1 with TRBJ2-1, with 14 bases aligning to TRBD2. The CDR3 runs to 17 residues. The trim removed 6 bases at V and 8 bases at J, leaving 15 bases unmatched. Germline V lookup: CDR1 DFQATT, CDR2 SNEGSKA (reference sequence). CDR3 nucleotide sequence: TGCAGTGCCGAGCATCGACTAGCGGGGGGGCGGATCGATGAGCAGTTCTTC. It translates to CSAEHRLAGGRIDEQFF.

The chain couples TRBV14 to TRBJ1-2, with no clear D. The CDR3 extends over 13 amino acids. Germline V gene lookup returns CDR1 SGHDN and CDR2 FVKESK. Trimming stripped 4 bases from V and 3 bases from J, with 9 bases between. This CDR3 reads CASSPALDYGYTF. CDR3 nucleotide sequence: TGTGCCAGCAGCCCAGCACTGGACTATGGCTACACCTTC.

This chain connects TRBV1 to TRBJ2-7; TRBD1 is the table's D call, not checked against the DNA. TRBV1 is a documented pseudogene. There are 17 residues in the CDR3. DNA of the CDR3: TGCACCAGCAGCCAAGATAGACGTAGACAGGGAGACTACGAGCAGTACTTC. It is translated as CTSSQDRRRQGDYEQYF.

The chain carries TRBV19 and TRBJ2-4; TRBD1 matches at 11 bases. TRBJ2-5 matches the DNA end more closely, so the J call is doubtful. This CDR3 region has 14 residues. In germline, CDR1 is LNHDA, CDR2 SQIVND (reference sequence). The CDR3: CASSASGTGGTQYF. As DNA, the CDR3 is TGTGCCAGTAGTGCCTCCGGGACAGGGGGGACCCAGTACTTC.

This chain connects TRBV11-2 to TRBJ1-3; D remains ambiguous. The CDR3 length is 14 residues. V lost 4 bases, J lost 0 bases, and 7 bases lay in between. The V gene's germline CDR1 is SGHAT and CDR2 FQNNGV. DNA of the CDR3: TGTGCCAGCAGCTCTCGGTTCTCTGGAAACACCATATATTTT. Amino acid sequence: CASSSRFSGNTIYF. Supplemented by reference TRBV11-2 and TRBJ1-3, the full variable domain reads EAGVAQSPRYKIIEKRQSVAFWCNPISGHATLYWYQQILGQGPKLLIQFQNNGVVDDSQLPKDRFSAERLKGVDSTLKIQPAKLEDSAVYLCASSSRFSGNTIYFGEGSWLTVV.

Remarks on this clonotype: This sequence may be a read error, since a much larger clone differs from it by one base. The gene calls are TRBV2 and TRBJ2-1; 8 positions match TRBD1. V shed 4 bases, J shed 13 bases, and the junction held 6 bases outside the gene matches. From germline, CDR1 is SNHLY and CDR2 FYNNEI. The CDR3 has 12 amino acids. CDR3 sequence (DNA): TGTGCCAGCAGTGGGACAGGGCAGACCCAGTTCTTC. This encodes CASSGTGQTQFF.

This clonotype came up a few times. The chain combines TRBV20-1 with TRBJ2-4; D is undetermined. Germline-derived CDR1 and CDR2 are DFQATT and SNEGSKA (reference sequence). The ends were cut back, 0 bases at V and 7 bases at J, with 13 bases in the middle. The length of the CDR3 is 14 residues. CDR3 nucleotide sequence: TGCAGTGCTAGAGACCGGGTTGTAGGTAACATTCAGTACTTC. The encoded protein is CSARDRVVGNIQYF.

The rearrangement links TRBV9 to TRBJ2-5; 8 bases match TRBD2. The CDR3 runs 15 residues. The J segment lost 5 bases and the V segment lost 0 bases, leaving 6 bases of the junction unmatched. Per the germline V gene, CDR1 is SGDLS and CDR2 is YYNGEE. The CDR3 loop reads CASSVEGGGQETQYF. The CDR3 DNA sequence: TGTGCCAGCAGCGTAGAGGGCGGGGGGCAGGAGACCCAGTACTTC.

This sequence joins TRBV5-1 and TRBJ2-7; 10 bases agree with TRBD1. The V segment lost 7 bases and the J segment 1 base; nucleotides outside the gene matches: 5. Germline V gene data show CDR1 as SGHRS and CDR2 as YFSETQ. This CDR3 contains 14 residues. CDR3 loop: CASFPGQGSYEQYF. Here the CDR3 DNA reads TGCGCCAGCTTTCCGGGACAGGGGTCCTACGAGCAGTACTTC.

The CDR3: CASSLTGGRTQETQYF. The CDR3 DNA sequence: TGTGCCAGCAGCTTAACCGGGGGGCGCACCCAAGAGACCCAGTACTTC. The chain combines TRBV7-9 with TRBJ2-5; TRBD2 might be the D (7 bases). The CDR3 consists of 16 residues. Deletions cut 2 bases from V and 1 base from J, with 14 bases between. Germline lookup yields CDR1 SEHNR and CDR2 FQNEAQ (reference sequence).

This chain joins TRBV4-2 and TRBJ2-5; 7 positions match TRBD2. With V trimmed by 1 base and J by 2 bases, 7 bases remained unmatched. The CDR3 has 16 amino acids. The germline gives CDR1 LGHNA, CDR2 YNFKEQ. The CDR3 protein is CASSQVLRGRQETQYF. CDR3 coding DNA: TGTGCCAGCAGCCAAGTCTTGCGGGGGAGACAAGAGACCCAGTACTTC.

There are a few counts of this clonotype. The chain is built from TRBV10-3 and TRBJ2-1; D gene ambiguous. The J call may be faulty, since TRBJ2-7 better matches the DNA end. CDR1 and CDR2 from the germline V gene are ENHRY and SYGVKD. The CDR3 totals 12 residues. DNA for the CDR3: TGTGCCATCAGTGAATCCCACAATGAGCAGTACTTC. Translated: CAISESHNEQYF.

In its sample, this clonotype was seen a few times. V usage is TRBV11-2 and J usage is TRBJ2-5; D gene unclear. This CDR3 region has 12 residues. V was trimmed by 4 bases and J by 5 bases, leaving 8 bases between them. CDR1 and CDR2 (germline): SGHAT, FQNNGV. This CDR3 reads CASSSVLETQYF. In DNA, the CDR3 is TGTGCCAGCAGCTCGGTCCTGGAGACCCAGTACTTC.

This clonotype was recorded once. A much larger clone is a single base away; this may be a read error. The chain is built from TRBV20-1 and TRBJ2-1; possible D gene TRBD2, 6 bases. The CDR3 is made up of 15 amino acids. The V end lost 6 bases, the J end lost 5 bases, and 20 bases lay between the germline ends. Germline V gives CDR1 DFQATT, CDR2 SNEGSKA (reference sequence). The CDR3 is CSATSLARVHNEQFF. The CDR3 region has the DNA TGCAGTGCCACCTCTCTAGCGAGGGTACACAATGAGCAGTTCTTC.

The chain joins TRBV27 to TRBJ2-1; D unresolved. Between the trimmed V and J ends, which lost 2 bases and 7 bases, there was a span of 15 bases. The CDR3 is made up of 15 amino acids. The germline V gene has CDR1 MNHEY and CDR2 SMNVEV (reference sequence). The CDR3 region is CASSLVSLVGNEQFF. For the CDR3, the DNA is TGTGCCAGCAGTTTAGTCTCATTAGTTGGAAATGAGCAGTTCTTC.

This clonotype appeared once. CDR3 sequence reads: CASTSQFAYEQYF. The CDR3 DNA is TGTGCCAGCACCTCCCAGTTTGCCTACGAGCAGTACTTC. The rearrangement joins TRBV12-3 or TRBV12-4 to TRBJ2-4; D remains ambiguous. The J call may be faulty, since TRBJ2-7 better matches the DNA end. This CDR3 is 13 amino acids long.

This clonotype has only a few counts. The chain uses TRBV10-1 and TRBJ2-1, with 10 bases that match TRBD1. The germline V gene has CDR1 WNHNN and CDR2 SYGVQD (reference sequence). The CDR3 has 12 amino acids. V lost 5 bases to trimming and J lost 9 bases; unmatched junction nucleotides: 1. CDR3 nucleotide sequence: TGCGCCAGCAGTAGGACAGGGGGTGAGCAGTTCTTC. Its protein product is CASSRTGGEQFF.

This clonotype came up a few times. The chain carries TRBV20-1 and TRBJ2-5; TRBD1 agrees at 9 bases. Germline values: CDR1 DFQATT, CDR2 SNEGSKA (reference sequence). This CDR3 has 14 amino acids. V shed 6 bases and J 4 bases; nucleotides not matched to a gene: 9. Written as DNA, the CDR3 is TGCAGTGCCGAACCGGGACAGGGCGGAGAGACCCAGTACTTC. Translating it yields CSAEPGQGGETQYF.

The chain joins TRBV7-2 to TRBJ1-5, with D possibly being TRBD1 (5 bases). CDR3 length: 14 residues. V gave up 7 bases and J gave up 6 bases, with 16 bases separating them. CDR1 SGHTA and CDR2 FQGNSA come from the germline V gene. In nucleotides, the CDR3 is TGTGCCAGCACGGTGAGAGGGGTTGGTCAGCCCCAGCATTTT. It is translated as CASTVRGVGQPQHF.

This clonotype was found a few times. The chain couples TRBV29-1 to TRBJ2-1; 8 bases are a match to TRBD2. Germline V gives CDR1 SQVTM, CDR2 ANQGSEA. V shed 7 bases, J shed 9 bases, and the junction held 8 bases outside the gene matches. This CDR3 has 12 amino acids. The CDR3 DNA reads TGCAGCGCCGAACGGGGGGGCCTTGAGCAGTTCTTC. Amino acid sequence: CSAERGGLEQFF.

The chain recombines TRBV7-2 with TRBJ2-7, with 10 bases fitting TRBD2. V shed 2 bases and J 4 bases; nucleotides not matched to a gene: 5. The length of the CDR3 is 15 residues. CDR1 and CDR2 (germline): SGHTA, FQGNSA. Here the CDR3 reads CASSLLAGGGYEQYF. Here the CDR3 DNA reads TGTGCCAGCAGCTTATTAGCGGGGGGCGGTTACGAGCAGTACTTC.

This chain connects TRBV28 to TRBJ1-2; unclear D gene. The CDR3 loop spans 14 amino acids. Trimming cost V 2 bases and J 7 bases, with 14 bases left between them. Germline CDR1 and CDR2: MDHEN and SYDVKM. CDR3 nucleotides: TGTGCCAGCAGTTTAACGGGTCCTGGGGTTGGCTACACCTTC. Translating gives CASSLTGPGVGYTF.

The J gene is TRBJ2-1, the V gene TRBV6-5; no clear D. The CDR3 extends over 13 amino acids. V lost 5 bases and J lost 4, with 9 bases in between. CDR1 and CDR2 (germline): MNHEY, SVGAGI. DNA of the CDR3: TGTGCCAGCAGTGTCAATAATTACAATGAGCAGTTCTTC. Amino acid sequence: CASSVNNYNEQFF.

This clonotype appeared once. V gene TRBV3-1 combines with J gene TRBJ2-5; TRBD2 matches at 8 bases. With 1 base clipped from V and 13 bases from J, the junction kept 11 bases outside the gene matches. The CDR3 is made up of 14 amino acids. The V gene's germline CDR1 is LGHDT and CDR2 YNNKEL (reference sequence). The CDR3 DNA reads as TGTGCCAGCAGCCAAGTAGGTGGACTAGCCCTCCTGTACTTC. Its translation is CASSQVGGLALLYF.